This is a list of T cell receptor beta chains from one sample in a study of blood T cell repertoires in COVID-19. Data came from immunoSEQ multiplex PCR; TCRdb stores just in-frame clones and leaves some out. The data show under 200,000 clones, with 86% seen just once and 4.5% to 6.5% held by the top ten. Sequenced input: PBMCs or T cells enriched from blood (not recorded which). The receptors stem from a man aged 35-49 years with acute COVID-19. The CDR3 runs from the conserved cysteine through the conserved F or W. D genes are given only for firm matches. Clone sizes are given selectively: once, few, many, or a class where the clone is expanded.

V	D	size	J	CDR3
TRBV28	TRBD2	.	TRBJ2-3	CASSRETSRGTDTQYF
TRBV6-4	TRBD2	few	TRBJ2-3	CASSDSIAGVDTQYF
TRBV19	.	.	TRBJ1-1	CASSIIGDRNTEAFF
TRBV9	TRBD1	.	TRBJ2-1	CASSDGGTGDTYNEQFF
TRBV6-2/TRBV6-3	TRBD1	.	TRBJ1-1	CASSPDRGHAFF
TRBV25-1	TRBD1	many	TRBJ1-3	CASSDSGQGANSGNTIYF
TRBV28	TRBD1	.	TRBJ1-2	CASSFHSGQGGGYTF
TRBV19	TRBD2	.	TRBJ2-5	CASSIRLAGIQETQYF
TRBV12-3/TRBV12-4	.	.	TRBJ1-5	CASTTTRDQPQHF
TRBV27	.	.	TRBJ1-6	CASGTQGALHF
TRBV7-6	.	.	TRBJ1-6	CASSPQGFNSPLHF
TRBV3-1/TRBV3-2	TRBD1	.	TRBJ2-7	CASSRPGQLSYEQYF
TRBV28	.	.	TRBJ2-5	CASSPDRGLDETQYF
TRBV14	TRBD1	few	TRBJ1-2	CASSQSYSGGSYTF
TRBV5-1	TRBD1	.	TRBJ1-1	CASSFRGAGDTEAFF
TRBV9	.	.	TRBJ2-1	CASSVEGGSDEQFF
TRBV7-9	TRBD1	.	TRBJ2-2	CASSRGQGVVSGELFF
TRBV15	TRBD1	.	TRBJ1-2	CATSPDRGSGYTF
TRBV25-1	.	.	TRBJ1-1	CASSVIPPGGITEAFF
TRBV10-3	.	.	TRBJ1-2	CAIRRGGPTGYTF
TRBV29-1	.	.	TRBJ1-4	CSVEGPLGGEKLFF
TRBV6-5	.	once	TRBJ2-7	CASSSGPPGTYEQYF
TRBV30	.	.	TRBJ2-7	CAWSSRGYGEQYF
TRBV7-2	.	.	TRBJ2-3	CASSLKGSVPDTQYF
TRBV6-2/TRBV6-3	.	.	TRBJ1-1	CASSSSDREAFF
TRBV4-2	.	once	TRBJ1-4	CASSPRTEGGEKLFF
TRBV5-1	.	.	TRBJ2-7	CASSLGQDSSYEQYF
TRBV3-1/TRBV3-2	.	.	TRBJ1-6	CASSQGQGGSPLHF
TRBV9	.	.	TRBJ1-2	CASSVGRTSNYGYTF
TRBV11-3	.	.	TRBJ2-1	CASSLAYYNEQFF
TRBV10-3	.	.	TRBJ1-2	CAISESGVGYTF
TRBV9	.	.	TRBJ2-5	CASSVRVGGTQYF
TRBV11-2	TRBD2	.	TRBJ2-5	CASSLDLLADGVETQYF
TRBV10-2	TRBD2	.	TRBJ2-4	CASRAGTRALVDF
TRBV2	TRBD1	.	TRBJ1-6	CASESLVQGYSPLHF
TRBV29-1	TRBD2	.	TRBJ2-1	CSGLARGEQFF
TRBV5-1	.	.	TRBJ2-2	CASSLSGDAGTGELFF
TRBV30	.	.	TRBJ2-3	CAWDDQAVNTDTQYF
TRBV6-1	.	.	TRBJ1-5	CASSEIRDQPQHF
TRBV7-2	.	once	TRBJ2-2	CASSLAEGGELFF
TRBV18	.	.	TRBJ2-7	CASSPGSHTYEQYF
TRBV7-2	TRBD1	.	TRBJ1-5	CASSLMKQGNQPQHF
TRBV11-2	.	once	TRBJ1-3	CASSLGGRRSNTIYF
TRBV6-1	.	few	TRBJ2-2	CASSEYAGATGELFF
TRBV28	.	.	TRBJ2-5	CASSPAGQRRSQETQYF
TRBV27	.	many	TRBJ1-2	CASSPWEGQGGYTF
TRBV5-8	TRBD1	.	TRBJ2-6	CASSLRQGVNSGANVLTF
TRBV28	.	.	TRBJ1-5	CASSLIIQPQHF